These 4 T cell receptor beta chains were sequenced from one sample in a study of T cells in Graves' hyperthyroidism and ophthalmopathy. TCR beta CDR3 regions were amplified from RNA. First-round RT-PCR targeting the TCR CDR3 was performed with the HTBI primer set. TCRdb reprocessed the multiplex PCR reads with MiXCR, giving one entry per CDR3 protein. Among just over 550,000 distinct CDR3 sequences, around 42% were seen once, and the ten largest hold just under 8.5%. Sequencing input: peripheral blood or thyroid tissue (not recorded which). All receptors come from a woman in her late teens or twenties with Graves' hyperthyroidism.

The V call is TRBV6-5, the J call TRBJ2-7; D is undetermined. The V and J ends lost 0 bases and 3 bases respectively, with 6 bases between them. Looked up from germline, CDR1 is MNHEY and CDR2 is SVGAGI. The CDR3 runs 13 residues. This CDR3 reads CASSYSPSYEQYF. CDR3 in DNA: TGTGCCAGCAGTTACTCGCCCAGCTACGAGCAGTACTTC.

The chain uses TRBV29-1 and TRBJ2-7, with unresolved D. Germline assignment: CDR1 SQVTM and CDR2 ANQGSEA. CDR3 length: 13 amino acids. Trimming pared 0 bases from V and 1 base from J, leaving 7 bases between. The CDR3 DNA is TGCAGCGTTGAAGAAACAGTTTCCTACGAGCAGTACTTC. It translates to CSVEETVSYEQYF.

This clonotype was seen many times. The CDR3 nucleotides read TGTGCCAGCAGACCTGGGACAGGGCTTGAAAAACTGTTTTTT. This encodes CASRPGTGLEKLFF. V gene TRBV2 combines with J gene TRBJ1-4; 9 nucleotides align to TRBD1. This CDR3 contains 14 residues. Looked up from germline, CDR1 is SNHLY and CDR2 is FYNNEI. V was pared by 6 bases and J by 7 bases, with 6 bases of the junction left unmatched.

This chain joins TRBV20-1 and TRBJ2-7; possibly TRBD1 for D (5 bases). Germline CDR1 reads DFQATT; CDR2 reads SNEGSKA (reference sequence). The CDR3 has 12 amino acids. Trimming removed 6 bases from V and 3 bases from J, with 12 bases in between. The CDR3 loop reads CSADRGIYEQYF. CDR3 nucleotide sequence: TGCAGTGCCGATAGGGGTATCTACGAGCAGTACTTC.